This TCR beta chain was found in a study of shared clonotypes between healthy human individuals. Study-level information: CD4 naive and CD4 memory each took three plates per donor, while CD8 naive took two and CD8 memory one. Study-wide results and caveats: Larger estimated richness was generally recorded for naive subsets relative to memory subsets.

Replicate PCRs for sorted subsets used 200 ng DNA; this equaled 25,000 to 30,000 T cell genomes. TCRdb keeps only in-frame clones here, not all; method: immunoSEQ multiplex PCR. This table holds roughly 590,000 clones, 95% to 96% found once. CD45RO-negative CD8 cells positively selected for CCR7 made up the naive population, which excluded terminally differentiated effector memory CD45RA+ cells. Healthy HIV-negative adults without recent acute infections or vaccinations served as donors. A word on this clone: Antigen specificity is unknown.

CDR3 length equals 15 residues. Losses at the gene ends were 3 bases for V and 5 bases for J; bases not matched to a gene: 10. Germline values: CDR1 SGHTA, CDR2 FQGNSA. V is TRBV7-2 and J is TRBJ2-7, with 7 bases lining up with TRBD2. The source material was naive CD8+ T cells sorted from blood. The TCR sequence derives from a woman aged 25 to 39 in good health. Here the CDR3 reads CASSFRGVVRDEQYF. The CDR3 coding sequence is TGTGCCAGCAGCTTTCGGGGGGTCGTCCGAGACGAGCAGTACTTC.